These 29 T cell receptor beta chains were all obtained from the same sample, sequenced in a study of cytomegalovirus exposure and HLA in healthy donors (dated 2017 in TCRdb). Library preparation employed the immunoSEQ multiplex PCR assay. For the multiplex PCR, a mixture combining 60 forward primers for TCR Vbeta segments and 13 reverse primers for TCR Jbeta segments was used. This immuneACCESS table, as held by TCRdb, lists in-frame sequences with V and J called but not all clones. Of the missing ones, under half trace to an unresolved V gene in checked studies; the others have no known cause. Here the sample has 150,000 or so clones; roughly 80% occur a single time. The ten largest clones add up to 2.5% to 4% of the sample. The sequencing input was PBMCs. These receptors came from a man in his forties or fifties in good health and CMV-seronegative.

This clone has a single count. The chain has TRBV5-6 and TRBJ2-5, with TRBD1 as a possible D gene (5 bases). The last part of the DNA fits TRBJ2-7 better; the J call may be wrong. Germline-derived CDR1 and CDR2 are SGHDT and YYEEEE. The CDR3 extends over 13 amino acids. In DNA form, the CDR3 reads TGTGCCAGCAGCCCGACAGACTCCTACGAGCAGTACTTC. This sequence encodes CASSPTDSYEQYF.

This clone was observed a few times. The genes are TRBV5-5 and TRBJ1-4; D remains ambiguous. From germline, CDR1 is SGHKS and CDR2 YYEKEE (reference sequence). The CDR3 has 14 amino acids. V shed 4 bases and J shed 4 bases, with 11 bases lying between them. The CDR3 here is CASSLDGVNEKLFF. The CDR3 DNA reads TGTGCCAGCAGCCTGGACGGAGTTAATGAAAAACTGTTTTTT.

This chain connects TRBV4-3 to TRBJ2-5; tentatively, D is TRBD2 (5 bases). Between the trimmed V and J ends, which lost 4 bases and 2 bases, there was a span of 8 bases. CDR1 LGHNA and CDR2 YSLEER come from the germline V gene. CDR3 length equals 13 residues. The CDR3 is CASSRTLQETQYF. CDR3 DNA: TGCGCCAGCAGCCGGACTCTTCAAGAGACCCAGTACTTC.

This clone has just a few counts. The rearrangement uses TRBV4-1 and TRBJ2-3, with 10 bases fitting TRBD2. The CDR3 contains 13 residues. J lost 5 bases, V lost 8 bases, and 4 bases had no gene match. CDR1 is MGHRA and CDR2 is YSYEKL in the germline V gene. CDR3 DNA: TGCGCCAGCCAGCGGGGGGGCCAAGATACGCAGTATTTT. As protein: CASQRGGQDTQYF.

This rearrangement joins TRBV7-3 to TRBJ2-5; 9 nucleotides line up with TRBD2. V gave up 5 bases and J gave up 2 bases; unmatched junction bases: 3. The CDR3 is 14 amino acids. The germline CDR1 and CDR2 sequences are SGHTA and FQGTGA. CDR3 in amino acids: CASSAAGGQETQYF. CDR3 in DNA: TGTGCCAGCAGCGCCGCGGGGGGGCAAGAGACCCAGTACTTC.

The V call is TRBV7-9, the J call TRBJ2-2; 9 nucleotides align to TRBD2. V shed 4 bases and J 1 base; nucleotides not matched to a gene: 4. This CDR3 contains 16 residues. Germline assignment: CDR1 SEHNR and CDR2 FQNEAQ (reference sequence). In nucleotides, the CDR3 is TGTGCCAGCAGCTCGAATAGCGGGGGGAACACCGGGGAGCTGTTTTTT. It codes for CASSSNSGGNTGELFF.

The CDR3 bases are TGTGCCAGCACCCAAACCGGGACAGGGGGGGTCGGCTACACCTTC. Amino acid sequence: CASTQTGTGGVGYTF. V and J are TRBV2 and TRBJ1-2, with TRBD1 identical over 11 bases. Trimming removed 7 bases from V and 8 bases from J; junction bases left unmatched: 12. Germline CDR1 is SNHLY and CDR2 is FYNNEI. The CDR3 runs to 15 residues.

Written as DNA, the CDR3 is TGTGCCAGCAGTTTCCGGGACGAGCAGTACTTC. Translation: CASSFRDEQYF. This chain uses TRBV6-5 with TRBJ2-7; no definite D call. The CDR3 sequence is 11 residues long. V shed 4 bases and J shed 5 bases, with 6 bases lying between them. The germline CDR1 and CDR2 sequences are MNHEY and SVGAGI.

This chain uses TRBV5-1 with TRBJ1-2; D is undetermined. The germline gives CDR1 SGHRS, CDR2 YFSETQ. The V gene lost 0 bases and the J gene lost 4 bases, with 4 bases spanning the gap. This CDR3 comprises 12 residues. CDR3 nucleotide sequence: TGCGCCAGCAGCTTGGACAGCTATGGCTACACCTTC. This translates into CASSLDSYGYTF.

The gene calls are TRBV30 and TRBJ2-1, with a tentative D call TRBD2 (5 bases). V lost 1 base and J 0 bases, leaving 10 bases between the germline ends. CDR3 length: 15 residues. CDR1 and CDR2 (germline): GTSNPN, SVGIG (reference sequence). The CDR3 DNA reads as TGTGCCTGGAGTGGGCGGAGGAGCTCCTACAATGAGCAGTTCTTC. This gives the protein CAWSGRRSSYNEQFF. Complete variable domain (other parts from reference TRBV30 and TRBJ2-1): SQTIHQWPATLVQPVGSPLSLECTVEGTSNPNLYWYRQAAGRGLQLLFYSVGIGQISSEVPQNLSASRPQDRQFILSSKKLLLSDSGFYLCAWSGRRSSYNEQFFGPGTRLTVL.

Details on this clone: Its ends do not fully match the called genes, so a read error is possible. The chain recombines TRBV6-4 with TRBJ1-2; D is undetermined. Germline V gene data show CDR1 as MRHNA and CDR2 as SNTAGT. This CDR3 is 15 amino acids long. Here the CDR3 DNA reads TGTGCCAGCAGTTACTCGGCGGATTTCAACTATGGCTACACCTTC. This sequence encodes CASSYSADFNYGYTF.

The chain has TRBV14 and TRBJ1-6; perhaps TRBD1 as D (5 bases). Germline V gives CDR1 SGHDN, CDR2 FVKESK. V dropped 2 bases and J dropped 7 bases, with 15 bases sitting between them. This CDR3 region has 16 residues. CDR3 amino acids: CASSQLSPGGNSPLHF. CDR3 nucleotide sequence: TGTGCCAGCAGCCAATTATCACCGGGGGGGAATTCACCCCTCCACTTT.

This clone was picked up one time. The chain links TRBV5-4 to TRBJ2-1, with 9 bases identical to TRBD2. V trimming: 6 bases; J trimming: 7 bases; junction bases outside the gene matches: 14. The CDR3 has 16 residues. The germline V gene encodes CDR1 SGHNT and CDR2 YYREEE (reference sequence). CDR3 in amino acids: CASTPGGSAGGNEQFF. The CDR3 nucleotides are TGTGCCAGCACCCCTGGGGGCTCTGCGGGGGGGAATGAGCAGTTCTTC.

The chain combines TRBV29-1 with TRBJ1-1, with D perhaps TRBD1 (5 bases). CDR3 length: 13 amino acids. Germline CDR1 SQVTM, CDR2 ANQGSEA. The germline V and J ends were trimmed by 7 bases and 1 base, with 13 bases remaining between them. The CDR3 loop is CSAHLGGNTEAFF. CDR3 nucleotide sequence: TGCAGCGCGCACTTGGGGGGGAACACTGAAGCTTTCTTT. The whole variable domain, filled in from reference TRBV29-1 and TRBJ1-1, reads SAVISQKPSRDICQRGTSLTIQCQVDSQVTMMFWYRQQPGQSLTLIATANQGSEATYESGFVIDKFPISRPNLTFSTLTVSNMSPEDSSIYLCSAHLGGNTEAFFGQGTRLTVV.

V usage is TRBV6-5 and J usage is TRBJ2-7; TRBD1 matches at 9 bases. Germline V gives CDR1 MNHEY, CDR2 SVGAGI. Trimming at V came to 0 bases and at J to 0 bases, leaving 0 bases not matched to a gene. The CDR3 runs 15 residues. Here the CDR3 DNA reads TGTGCCAGCAGTTACTCGGACAGGGGCTCCTACGAGCAGTACTTC. Its protein is CASSYSDRGSYEQYF.

The chain is built from TRBV11-2 and TRBJ1-5, with TRBD1 matching over 12 bases. Germline V CDR1 and CDR2: SGHAT, FQNNGV. V trimming: 5 bases; J trimming: 1 base; junction bases outside the gene matches: 6. The CDR3 loop spans 17 amino acids. In DNA form, the CDR3 reads TGTGCCAGCAGCCCGGGGACAGGGGGCTGGAGCAATCAGCCCCAGCATTTT. Residues: CASSPGTGGWSNQPQHF.

The chain recombines TRBV9 with TRBJ2-2, with 9 bases aligning to TRBD2. After removal of 3 bases from V and 2 bases from J, the junction contained 5 bases not matched to a gene. Germline CDR1 is SGDLS and CDR2 is YYNGEE. The CDR3 extends over 16 amino acids. DNA of the CDR3: TGTGCCAGCAGCGAAAATAGCGGGGGCAACACCGGGGAGCTGTTTTTT. Protein: CASSENSGGNTGELFF.

The chain joins TRBV21-1 to TRBJ1-2. TRBV21-1 is a recognized pseudogene. This CDR3 comprises 16 residues. The CDR3 reads CASSKDQREANYGYTF. In DNA, the CDR3 is TGTGCCAGCAGCAAAGATCAGCGGGAAGCTAACTATGGCTACACCTTC.

The genes are TRBV30 and TRBJ2-7; 8 bases are a match to TRBD2. The V segment lost 2 bases and the J segment 2 bases; nucleotides outside the gene matches: 2. Looked up from germline, CDR1 is GTSNPN and CDR2 is SVGIG (reference sequence). The CDR3 is 13 amino acids. In nucleotides, the CDR3 is TGTGCCTGGAGTCGGGGGGGAACCTACGAGCAGTACTTC. Translation gives CAWSRGGTYEQYF.

This chain uses TRBV5-6 with TRBJ2-3, with 7 bases fitting TRBD2. The CDR3 covers 15 residues. The V segment lost 2 bases and the J segment 0 bases; nucleotides outside the gene matches: 3. Germline V gene lookup returns CDR1 SGHDT and CDR2 YYEEEE. CDR3: CASSLRGVSTDTQYF. The CDR3 DNA reads as TGTGCCAGCAGCTTACGGGGGGTTAGCACAGATACGCAGTATTTT. The whole variable domain, filled in from reference TRBV5-6 and TRBJ2-3, reads DAGVTQSPTHLIKTRGQQVTLRCSPKSGHDTVSWYQQALGQGPQFIFQYYEEEERQRGNFPDRFSGHQFPNYSSELNVNALLLGDSALYLCASSLRGVSTDTQYFGPGTRLTVL.

This chain uses TRBV6-1 with TRBJ2-7; D gene uncertain. Between the trimmed V and J ends, which lost 5 bases and 3 bases, there was a span of 5 bases. The CDR3 has 11 residues. Germline CDR1 and CDR2: MNHNS and SASEGT. CDR3 amino acids: CASSLRYEQYF. DNA for the CDR3: TGTGCCAGCAGTCTTCGCTACGAGCAGTACTTC.

This clone appeared a single time. A junction boundary mismatches the germline segment, possibly from a read error. V and J are TRBV28 and TRBJ1-1; D may be TRBD1 (6 bases). This CDR3 region has 15 residues. Per germline, CDR1 MDHEN and CDR2 SYDVKM. The CDR3 DNA reads TGTGCCAGCAGACCATCACAGGGCGTGAATACTGAAGCTTTCTTT. It specifies CASRPSQGVNTEAFF. The complete variable domain, with remaining parts taken from reference TRBV28 and TRBJ1-1, reads DVKVTQSSRYLVKRTGEKVFLECVQDMDHENMFWYRQDPGLGLRLIYFSYDVKMKEKGDIPEGYSVSREKKERFSLILESASTNQTSMYLCASRPSQGVNTEAFFGQGTRLTVV.

The chain links TRBV6-6 to TRBJ1-2, with D perhaps matching TRBD1 (5 bases). V lost 2 bases, J lost 7 bases, and 17 bases lay in between. The CDR3 runs 15 residues. The V gene's germline CDR1 is MNHNY and CDR2 SVGAGI (reference sequence). CDR3 region: CASSYVTGDPRGYTF. In nucleotides, the CDR3 is TGTGCCAGCAGTTACGTTACAGGAGACCCCCGTGGCTACACCTTC.

Of note for this clone: Relative to the germline gene, one junction end is altered; a read error may explain this. The chain couples TRBV5-1 to TRBJ2-4; D is unresolved. The CDR3 loop spans 14 amino acids. Germline values: CDR1 SGHRS, CDR2 YFSETQ. The CDR3 sequence: CASSLAADKNIPYF. CDR3 nucleotide sequence: TGCGCCAGCAGCTTGGCAGCAGACAAAAACATTCCGTACTTC.

In nucleotides, the CDR3 is TGTGCCAGCAGCGTGGAACTAGCGGTCGGTGAGCAGTTCTTC. It is translated as CASSVELAVGEQFF. This sequence joins TRBV9 and TRBJ2-1, with TRBD2 identical over 8 bases. J gave up 9 bases and V 2 bases, and 7 bases lay outside the gene matches. Germline CDR1 and CDR2: SGDLS and YYNGEE. The CDR3 has 14 residues.

V usage is TRBV10-1 and J usage is TRBJ2-3; 9 bases line up with TRBD2. V was pared by 0 bases and J by 3 bases, with 7 bases of the junction left unmatched. The CDR3 has 17 amino acids. Germline CDR1 and CDR2: WNHNN and SYGVQD (reference sequence). CDR3: CASSESGLAGRTDTQYF. CDR3 DNA: TGCGCCAGCAGTGAGTCTGGTCTAGCGGGGAGGACAGATACGCAGTATTTT.

This chain connects TRBV7-2 to TRBJ2-6; D call uncertain. Trimming took off 1 base at V and 3 bases at J, with 7 bases between the two ends. The CDR3 loop spans 15 amino acids. Looked up from germline, CDR1 is SGHTA and CDR2 is FQGNSA. Here the CDR3 DNA reads TGTGCCAGCAGCTTAGAGAGCCTTGGGGCCAACGTCCTGACTTTC. This translates into CASSLESLGANVLTF.

Regarding this clone: Other DNA sequences in the sample encode the same CDR3. This chain uses TRBV7-9 with TRBJ1-2; 7 nucleotides align to TRBD1. The J segment lost 6 bases and the V segment lost 2 bases, leaving 6 bases of the junction unmatched. The germline V gene has CDR1 SEHNR and CDR2 FQNEAQ (reference sequence). The CDR3 is made up of 14 amino acids. CDR3 in amino acids: CASSLRQGLDGYTF. DNA of the CDR3: TGTGCCAGCAGCTTAAGACAGGGTTTGGATGGCTACACCTTC. Based on the CDR3 plus reference TRBV7-9 and TRBJ1-2, the full variable domain is DTGVSQNPRHKITKRGQNVTFRCDPISEHNRLYWYRQTLGQGPEFLTYFQNEAQLEKSRLLSDRFSAERPKGSFSTLEIQRTEQGDSAMYLCASSLRQGLDGYTFGSGTRLTVV.

Only a few counts were recorded for this clone. The chain combines TRBV18 with TRBJ1-1; D remains ambiguous. Germline lookup yields CDR1 KGHSH and CDR2 LQKENI. This CDR3 has 14 residues. Trimming shortened V by 4 bases and J by 1 base, and 10 bases separated the two germline ends. CDR3 amino acids: CASSLLRENTEAFF. CDR3 coding DNA: TGTGCCAGCTCACTTTTACGGGAGAACACTGAAGCTTTCTTT.